This TCR beta chain was identified in a study of cytomegalovirus exposure and HLA in healthy donors. For the study at large: Of the donors genotyped, approximately 430 in all, around 76% fell in the Caucasian-associated ancestry cluster.

The CDR3 totals 14 residues. The V segment lost 8 bases and the J segment 6 bases; nucleotides outside the gene matches: 8. Germline-derived CDR1 and CDR2 are WNHNN and SYGVQD (reference sequence). Broader study findings: Rarity held for most TCR sequences, but there were some public TCRs that occurred in many donors.

This clone occurred a few times. The target antigen is unknown. A multiplex PCR was run with 60 Vbeta primers and 13 Jbeta primers. The method was immunoSEQ multiplex PCR; TCRdb's version includes in-frame clones alone and lacks a portion of them. This sample carries around 150,000 clones, around 68% of them seen once, and the ten largest clones take 1.3% to 1.5%. Participants comprised healthy donors of bone marrow. The chain combines TRBV10-1 with TRBJ2-2; 8 nucleotides line up with TRBD2. The TCR originated in a man in his fifties in good health and CMV-seronegative. Input material: PBMCs. The CDR3 DNA reads as TGCGCCAGCGAAGCGGGAGAGGTCGCCGGGGAGCTGTTTTTT. Translating it yields CASEAGEVAGELFF.